One sample yielded the 25 T cell receptor beta chains listed below, sequenced in a study of control samples from healthy donors and cancer patients. Sequencing was performed with immunoSEQ multiplex PCR; in TCRdb, only in-frame clones are kept and a portion is missing. The sample carries approximately 69,000 clones, approximately 89% recorded once. Sequenced sample: PBMCs. Every receptor here comes from a man in his sixties with colorectal cancer.

This chain joins TRBV3-1 (or the pseudogene TRBV3-2) and TRBJ2-2; 16 bases are a match to TRBD2. This CDR3 is built from 19 residues. V gave up 0 bases and J gave up 4 bases; unmatched junction bases: 5. Germline V gene sequence: CDR1 LGHDT, CDR2 YNNKEL (reference sequence). The CDR3 loop reads CASSQDLGLAGGVTGELFF. In DNA, the CDR3 is TGTGCCAGCAGCCAAGATTTGGGACTAGCGGGGGGGGTCACCGGGGAGCTGTTTTTT.

The V gene is TRBV6-7, the J gene TRBJ1-6; D is unclear. TRBV6-7 is an ORF, with its function uncertain. V lost 8 bases and J 7 bases, leaving 12 bases between the germline ends. CDR3 length equals 13 residues. The CDR3 coding sequence is TGTGCCAGCCGCCGGTCATGGAATTCACCCCTCCACTTT. Translating gives CASRRSWNSPLHF.

The chain employs TRBV7-2 and TRBJ1-1; D might be TRBD1 (6 bases). V lost 1 base, J lost 5 bases, and 14 bases lay in between. Germline V gives CDR1 SGHTA, CDR2 FQGNSA. CDR3 size: 15 residues. The CDR3 loop is CASSLGGGRETEAFF. The CDR3, as DNA: TGTGCCAGCAGCTTAGGGGGGGGGCGGGAAACTGAAGCTTTCTTT.

V gene TRBV27 combines with J gene TRBJ2-1; D may be TRBD1 (6 bases). Germline V gene data show CDR1 as MNHEY and CDR2 as SMNVEV (reference sequence). The CDR3 extends over 15 amino acids. V lost 6 bases to trimming and J lost 9 bases, with 21 bases between them. The CDR3 region has the DNA TGTGCCAGCAGGACCCGGGACACGTCCATCGGTGAGCAGTTCTTC. Encoded protein: CASRTRDTSIGEQFF.

The chain recombines TRBV6-5 with TRBJ1-2; 7 bases match TRBD1. Unmatched junction bases numbered 8, after V lost 4 bases and J lost 6 bases. The CDR3 has 14 amino acids. Germline CDR1 and CDR2: MNHEY and SVGAGI. The CDR3 here is CASSSQQGRNGYTF. Written as DNA, the CDR3 is TGTGCCAGCAGTTCCCAACAGGGGCGGAATGGCTACACCTTC.

CDR3 in amino acids: CASSTQWSQIGTQYF. CDR3 in DNA: TGTGCCAGTAGTACCCAATGGTCCCAGATTGGGACCCAGTACTTC. The chain combines TRBV19 with TRBJ2-5; no firm D call. CDR1 and CDR2 from the germline V gene are LNHDA and SQIVND (reference sequence). V lost 4 bases and J lost 7, with 19 bases in between. This CDR3 contains 15 residues.

The genes are TRBV11-2 and TRBJ2-5; D remains unclear. The CDR3 covers 11 residues. Germline assignment: CDR1 SGHAT and CDR2 FQNNGV. The germline V and J ends were trimmed by 8 bases and 0 bases, with 4 bases remaining between them. CDR3: CASGDQETQYF. Here the CDR3 DNA reads TGTGCCAGCGGGGACCAAGAGACCCAGTACTTC.

CDR3 in amino acids: CASSTWIADSYYNEQFF. The DNA for the CDR3 is TGTGCCAGCTCAACATGGATAGCGGATTCTTACTACAATGAGCAGTTCTTC. The V gene is TRBV18, the J gene TRBJ2-1, with a tentative D call TRBD2 (6 bases). V dropped 5 bases and J dropped 3 bases, with 20 bases sitting between them. The length of the CDR3 is 17 residues. In germline, CDR1 is KGHSH, CDR2 LQKENI.

The chain couples TRBV30 to TRBJ2-5; TRBD2 matches 14 bases. With V trimmed by 7 bases and J by 9 bases, 10 bases remained unmatched. CDR3 size: 14 residues. Germline CDR1 is GTSNPN and CDR2 is SVGIG (reference sequence). The CDR3 region has the DNA TGTGCCTTTAGTGCGACTAGCGGGGGGGCGGCCCAGTACTTC. This translates into CAFSATSGGAAQYF.

The chain carries TRBV3-1 (or the pseudogene TRBV3-2) and TRBJ2-3; 12 bases match TRBD2. This CDR3 has 17 amino acids. CDR1 and CDR2 (germline): LGHDT, YNNKEL (reference sequence). The ends lost 2 bases at V and 6 bases at J; junction bases unmatched: 9. In DNA, the CDR3 is TGTGCCAGCAGCCAATCTCTAGCGGGGGGGCCTATCGATACGCAGTATTTT. Encoded protein: CASSQSLAGGPIDTQYF.

The rearrangement uses TRBV4-1 and TRBJ1-4; TRBD1 matches 9 bases. This CDR3 has 16 residues. The germline V gene has CDR1 MGHRA and CDR2 YSYEKL. Losses at the gene ends were 4 bases for V and 0 bases for J; bases not matched to a gene: 3. The CDR3 region is CASSPRTGATNEKLFF. As DNA, the CDR3 is TGCGCCAGCAGCCCTCGGACAGGGGCAACTAATGAAAAACTGTTTTTT.

The chain joins TRBV5-1 to TRBJ2-5; no reliable D call. The CDR3 extends over 13 amino acids. Germline CDR1 SGHRS, CDR2 YFSETQ. V shed 3 bases and J shed 7 bases, with 13 bases lying between them. CDR3 DNA sequence: TGCGCCAGCAGCTCTGCCCCGCTTGGGACCCAGTACTTC. Its translation is CASSSAPLGTQYF. Drawing the rest from reference TRBV5-1 and TRBJ2-5, the complete variable domain is KAGVTQTPRYLIKTRGQQVTLSCSPISGHRSVSWYQQTPGQGLQFLFEYFSETQRNKGNFPGRFSGRQFSNSRSEMNVSTLELGDSALYLCASSSAPLGTQYFGPGTRLLVL.

The gene calls are TRBV5-6 and TRBJ2-7; 7 nucleotides agree with TRBD2. The CDR3 consists of 13 residues. Germline CDR1 reads SGHDT; CDR2 reads YYEEEE. Trimming at V came to 6 bases and at J to 4 bases, leaving 7 bases not matched to a gene. Here the CDR3 reads CASTTGGWYEQYF. In DNA form, the CDR3 reads TGTGCCAGCACCACCGGGGGGTGGTACGAGCAGTACTTC.

This CDR3 reads CASSLASGGSYPYEQYF. The CDR3 DNA sequence: TGTGCCAGCAGCTTGGCTAGCGGGGGGTCTTACCCTTACGAGCAGTACTTC. V and J are TRBV5-4 and TRBJ2-5; TRBD2 agrees at 11 bases. Near its end, the DNA agrees better with TRBJ2-7, so the J call may be wrong. Germline V gene sequence: CDR1 SGHNT, CDR2 YYREEE (reference sequence). The CDR3 spans 17 residues.

V is TRBV9 and J is TRBJ1-2; tentative D call: TRBD1 (5 bases). CDR3 length equals 16 residues. With 3 bases removed from V and 0 bases from J, the gap between germline ends came to 15 bases. CDR1 and CDR2 (germline): SGDLS, YYNGEE. CDR3 DNA sequence: TGTGCCAGCAGCGATGCGGGGGGGAGGCCTAACTATGGCTACACCTTC. Translation: CASSDAGGRPNYGYTF.

V usage is TRBV4-2 and J usage is TRBJ2-1, with 7 bases fitting TRBD2. CDR1 is LGHNA and CDR2 is YNFKEQ in the germline V gene. CDR3 length equals 16 residues. The junction had 4 bases not matched to a gene; V was cut back by 0 bases and J by 2 bases. The CDR3 DNA reads as TGTGCCAGCAGCCAAGACTGGGGAGGGGCCTACAATGAGCAGTTCTTC. As protein: CASSQDWGGAYNEQFF.

V usage is TRBV29-1 and J usage is TRBJ1-2, with 7 bases identical to TRBD1. J gave up 11 bases and V 5 bases, and 14 bases lay outside the gene matches. This CDR3 spans 13 amino acids. Germline CDR1 and CDR2: SQVTM and ANQGSEA. The CDR3 DNA sequence: TGCAGCGTTTTCAAGACAGGGAGTCTCCAATACACCTTC. It codes for CSVFKTGSLQYTF.

The rearrangement joins TRBV11-2 to TRBJ2-7, with 9 nucleotides matching TRBD1. In germline, CDR1 is SGHAT, CDR2 FQNNGV. The CDR3 has 14 residues. Trimming cost V 5 bases and J 2 bases; bases outside gene matches: 4. The CDR3 reads CASSRGQGPYEQYF. In DNA form, the CDR3 reads TGTGCCAGCAGCAGGGGACAGGGACCCTACGAGCAGTACTTC.

The V call is TRBV7-9, the J call TRBJ1-2; TRBD1 is a possible D gene (6 bases). Trimming took off 5 bases at V and 4 bases at J, with 14 bases between the two ends. The germline V gene encodes CDR1 SEHNR and CDR2 FQNEAQ (reference sequence). The CDR3 spans 14 residues. CDR3 in DNA: TGTGCCAGCAGCCCCCGGACAGCCACCTATGGCTACACCTTC. This gives the protein CASSPRTATYGYTF.

This clone has just one count. The chain links TRBV2 to TRBJ2-5, with D perhaps matching TRBD2 (6 bases). CDR1 and CDR2 from the germline V gene are SNHLY and FYNNEI. The CDR3 is made up of 16 amino acids. Trimming pared 6 bases from V and 5 bases from J, leaving 22 bases between. The CDR3 bases are TGTGCCAGCAGGGCCGGGAGAGCGGTCTCTGGGGAGACCCAGTACTTC. This translates into CASRAGRAVSGETQYF.

This chain uses TRBV7-2 with TRBJ2-1; the match to TRBD1 covers 7 bases. CDR1 SGHTA and CDR2 FQGNSA come from the germline V gene. Trimming at V came to 5 bases and at J to 7 bases, leaving 11 bases not matched to a gene. The CDR3 length is 15 residues. CDR3 nucleotide sequence: TGTGCCAGCAGCCCTCAACAGGGGACGGGGAATGAGCAGTTCTTC. Its protein product is CASSPQQGTGNEQFF. The whole variable domain, filled in from reference TRBV7-2 and TRBJ2-1, reads GAGVSQSPSNKVTEKGKDVELRCDPISGHTALYWYRQSLGQGLEFLIYFQGNSAPDKSGLPSDRFSAERTGGSVSTLTIQRTQQEDSAVYLCASSPQQGTGNEQFFGPGTRLTVL.

The V call is TRBV28, the J call TRBJ2-3; possible D gene TRBD2, 6 bases. The CDR3 consists of 13 residues. V lost 7 bases and J lost 4, with 12 bases in between. Germline V gene lookup returns CDR1 MDHEN and CDR2 SYDVKM. CDR3 sequence (DNA): TGTGCCAGCACCCTTTGGGGGGCAGATACGCAGTATTTT. Protein: CASTLWGADTQYF. The full variable domain, completed using reference TRBV28 and TRBJ2-3, is DVKVTQSSRYLVKRTGEKVFLECVQDMDHENMFWYRQDPGLGLRLIYFSYDVKMKEKGDIPEGYSVSREKKERFSLILESASTNQTSMYLCASTLWGADTQYFGPGTRLTVL.

J is TRBJ2-1 and V is TRBV7-2; 7 positions match TRBD2. The CDR3 consists of 14 residues. V dropped 3 bases and J dropped 7; count of bases not matched to a gene: 6. In germline, CDR1 is SGHTA, CDR2 FQGNSA. The CDR3 DNA reads TGTGCCAGCAGCTTGGGGGGGGTTGGTAATGAGCAGTTCTTC. Translation gives CASSLGGVGNEQFF.

The genes are TRBV23-1 and TRBJ2-3, with a possible D match to TRBD2 (7 bases). TRBV23-1 falls under the ORF class, with uncertain function. CDR3 size: 16 residues. V lost 0 bases and J lost 4, with 14 bases in between. CDR3 in amino acids: CASSQSMGGGADTQYF. CDR3 nucleotide sequence: TGCGCCAGCAGTCAATCGATGGGGGGGGGCGCAGATACGCAGTATTTT.

This clone came up a few times. Within the sample, other DNA sequences also encode this same CDR3. The chain is built from TRBV18 and TRBJ2-5; unclear D gene. The CDR3 extends over 13 amino acids. Trimming took 3 bases from V and 3 from J, leaving 8 bases between them. Germline values: CDR1 KGHSH, CDR2 LQKENI. The CDR3 here is CASSPGQKETQYF. In DNA form, the CDR3 reads TGTGCCAGCTCACCCGGGCAGAAAGAGACCCAGTACTTC.